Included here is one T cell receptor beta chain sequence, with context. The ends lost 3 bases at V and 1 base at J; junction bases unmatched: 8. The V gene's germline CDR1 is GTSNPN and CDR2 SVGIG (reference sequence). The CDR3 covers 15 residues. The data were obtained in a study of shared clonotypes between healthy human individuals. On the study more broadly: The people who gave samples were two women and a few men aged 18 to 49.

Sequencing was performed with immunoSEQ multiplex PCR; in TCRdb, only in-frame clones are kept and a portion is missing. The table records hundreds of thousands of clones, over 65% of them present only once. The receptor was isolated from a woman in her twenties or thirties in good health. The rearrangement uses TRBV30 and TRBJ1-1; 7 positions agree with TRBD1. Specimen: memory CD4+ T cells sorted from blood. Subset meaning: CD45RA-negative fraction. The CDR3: CAWRGQSLGNTEAFF. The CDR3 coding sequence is TGTGCCTGGAGGGGACAGTCCCTGGGGAACACTGAAGCTTTCTTT.